The 20 T cell receptor beta chains listed next were all sequenced from one sample in a study of blood T cell repertoires in COVID-19. Clones were read by immunoSEQ multiplex PCR, and TCRdb kept only the in-frame ones, dropping some. The data contain 250,000 to 350,000 clones, roughly 84% of them singletons. The sample taken for sequencing was peripheral blood. The receptors originated from a human donor with COVID-19, enrolled during active disease. The donor label of this sample is uncertain.

J is TRBJ2-1 and V is TRBV9; D is perhaps TRBD2 (6 bases). CDR1 is SGDLS and CDR2 is YYNGEE in the germline V gene. With 0 bases removed from V and 9 bases from J, the gap between germline ends came to 13 bases. The CDR3 consists of 14 residues. CDR3 in amino acids: CASSVATQGGEQFF. CDR3 nucleotides: TGTGCCAGCAGCGTAGCTACCCAGGGAGGTGAGCAGTTCTTC.

V usage is TRBV5-1 and J usage is TRBJ2-5; TRBD1 might be the D (5 bases). Germline V gives CDR1 SGHRS, CDR2 YFSETQ. V was trimmed by 0 bases and J by 5 bases, leaving 11 bases between them. The CDR3 consists of 14 residues. The CDR3: CASSLDLQGETQYF. CDR3 nucleotides: TGCGCCAGCAGCTTGGATTTGCAGGGTGAGACCCAGTACTTC.

The rearrangement joins TRBV25-1 to TRBJ1-5; 10 nucleotides match TRBD1. After removal of 8 bases from V and 2 bases from J, the junction contained 3 bases not matched to a gene. In germline, CDR1 is MGHDK, CDR2 SYGVNS. The CDR3 consists of 14 residues. CDR3 coding DNA: TGTGCCAGCCGTGGACAGGGGGGCAATCAGCCCCAGCATTTT. Translation: CASRGQGGNQPQHF.

The chain uses TRBV2 and TRBJ1-1; 7 nucleotides match TRBD1. This CDR3 comprises 13 residues. The germline gives CDR1 SNHLY, CDR2 FYNNEI. After removal of 9 bases from V and 6 bases from J, the junction contained 10 bases not matched to a gene. The CDR3 coding sequence is TGTGCCAGTCACAGGGGTGAATTAGCTGAAGCTTTCTTT. Translation gives CASHRGELAEAFF.

The rearrangement joins TRBV24-1 to TRBJ2-1, with 8 bases that match TRBD1. CDR1 is KGHDR and CDR2 is SFDVKD in the germline V gene. The CDR3 runs to 14 residues. With V trimmed by 5 bases and J by 6 bases, 5 bases remained unmatched. The CDR3 DNA is TGTGCCACCAGTGGCCAGGGGGCAACCAATGAGCAGTTCTTC. It yields the protein CATSGQGATNEQFF.

The chain has TRBV2 and TRBJ1-1; D is undetermined. Germline V gene data show CDR1 as SNHLY and CDR2 as FYNNEI. CDR3 size: 13 residues. V was trimmed by 7 bases and J by 5 bases, leaving 14 bases between them. Here the CDR3 DNA reads TGTGCCAGCATGGCCCAGGTGTTGACTGAAGCTTTCTTT. This encodes CASMAQVLTEAFF.

This chain links TRBV6-5 with TRBJ2-1; weak D call: TRBD1 (5 bases). Germline CDR1 and CDR2: MNHEY and SVGAGI. Trimming took off 6 bases at V and 5 bases at J, with 14 bases between the two ends. The CDR3 covers 14 residues. CDR3 nucleotides: TGTGCCAGCAGGCCAGCCTTGGGGCACAATGAGCAGTTCTTC. Its translation is CASRPALGHNEQFF.

The sample holds a few counts of this clone. V and J are TRBV6-6 and TRBJ1-5; D is undetermined. This CDR3 is 16 amino acids long. V was trimmed by 3 bases and J by 2 bases, leaving 14 bases between them. The germline V gene has CDR1 MNHNY and CDR2 SVGAGI (reference sequence). CDR3: CASSYEGQWGNQPQHF. CDR3 DNA sequence: TGTGCCAGCAGTTATGAGGGCCAGTGGGGCAATCAGCCCCAGCATTTT.

The rearrangement uses TRBV2 and TRBJ1-4; TRBD1 might be the D (6 bases). Germline CDR1 SNHLY, CDR2 FYNNEI. The CDR3 extends over 14 amino acids. Trimming shortened V by 6 bases and J by 7 bases, and 15 bases separated the two germline ends. The CDR3 DNA reads as TGTGCCAGCAGCCGGGGGGGCATAGTTGAAAAACTGTTTTTT. Amino acid sequence: CASSRGGIVEKLFF.

The gene calls are TRBV11-2 and TRBJ2-7; 11 nucleotides match TRBD2. The CDR3 extends over 16 amino acids. Germline V gene lookup returns CDR1 SGHAT and CDR2 FQNNGV. The V gene end was trimmed by 0 bases and the J gene end by 9 bases; junction bases not matched to a gene: 10. CDR3 in amino acids: CASSLDLLAGARAQYF. The CDR3 DNA sequence: TGTGCCAGCAGCTTAGATCTACTAGCGGGAGCCAGGGCGCAGTACTTC.

The rearrangement uses TRBV11-3 and TRBJ2-3; no firm D call. The CDR3 loop spans 14 amino acids. Germline assignment: CDR1 SGHNT and CDR2 YENEEA. The ends were cut back, 1 base at V and 2 bases at J, with 7 bases in the middle. The CDR3 loop is CASSLATVTDTQYF. The CDR3 DNA is TGTGCCAGCAGCTTAGCAACAGTCACAGATACGCAGTATTTT.

V and J are TRBV27 and TRBJ1-1; weak D call: TRBD1 (6 bases). Germline V lookup: CDR1 MNHEY, CDR2 SMNVEV (reference sequence). Between the trimmed V and J ends, which lost 6 bases and 0 bases, there was a span of 23 bases. The length of the CDR3 is 18 residues. DNA of the CDR3: TGTGCCAGCAGCCCTCGTCTACCCCTGACAGGTATGAACACTGAAGCTTTCTTT. It encodes CASSPRLPLTGMNTEAFF.

The V and J genes are TRBV28 and TRBJ2-3; D is perhaps TRBD2 (6 bases). CDR1 and CDR2 (germline): MDHEN, SYDVKM. This CDR3 spans 14 amino acids. V shed 11 bases and J shed 5 bases, with 20 bases lying between them. The CDR3 region has the DNA TGTGCCTCGGGCCCGGGACTGAACGTAGATACGCAGTATTTT. This codes for CASGPGLNVDTQYF.

In DNA, the CDR3 is TGTGCCAGCAGACTAGCGGGAGTGAGTGAGCAGTACTTC. It specifies CASRLAGVSEQYF. The gene calls are TRBV28 and TRBJ2-7; 11 positions agree with TRBD2. The CDR3 consists of 13 residues. Germline CDR1 and CDR2: MDHEN and SYDVKM. The V segment lost 6 bases and the J segment 7 bases; nucleotides outside the gene matches: 5.

The rearrangement links TRBV7-2 to TRBJ2-2; TRBD2 matches at 9 bases. CDR1 is SGHTA, CDR2 FQGNSA, per germline. Trimming cost V 5 bases and J 7 bases; bases outside gene matches: 14. CDR3 length: 17 residues. The CDR3 region is CASSEGSGRADGGELFF. CDR3 sequence (DNA): TGTGCCAGCAGCGAGGGTAGCGGGAGAGCGGATGGCGGGGAGCTGTTTTTT.

V gene TRBV13 combines with J gene TRBJ1-2, with 8 bases aligning to TRBD1. Per germline, CDR1 PRHDT and CDR2 FYEKMQ (reference sequence). The trim removed 5 bases at V and 9 bases at J, leaving 11 bases unmatched. CDR3 size: 14 residues. In nucleotides, the CDR3 is TGTGCCAGCAGCCCGGAGGACAGGGTGGGTAGCTACACCTTC. This encodes CASSPEDRVGSYTF.

The rearrangement links TRBV7-2 to TRBJ1-2, with a possible D match to TRBD1 (5 bases). Trimming removed 0 bases from V and 4 bases from J, with 15 bases in between. Per germline, CDR1 SGHTA and CDR2 FQGNSA. CDR3 length: 16 residues. The CDR3 region is CASSLAQGPRSYGYTF. Here the CDR3 DNA reads TGTGCCAGCAGCTTAGCGCAGGGCCCGAGGAGCTATGGCTACACCTTC.

In this sample, this clone turned up many times. The DNA of the CDR3 is TGTGCCAGTAGTATGAGGGACAGTCCCTACGAGCAGTACTTC. This sequence encodes CASSMRDSPYEQYF. This sequence joins TRBV19 and TRBJ2-7, with 7 nucleotides matching TRBD1. The CDR3 sequence is 14 residues long. J gave up 2 bases and V 3 bases, and 4 bases lay outside the gene matches. Germline V gene data show CDR1 as LNHDA and CDR2 as SQIVND (reference sequence).

J is TRBJ2-1 and V is TRBV5-1; TRBD1 matches at 7 bases. V shed 4 bases and J 4 bases; nucleotides not matched to a gene: 8. This CDR3 spans 15 amino acids. Germline CDR1 SGHRS, CDR2 YFSETQ. CDR3 nucleotide sequence: TGCGCCAGCAGCGGGACCGGGACAGAGTACAATGAGCAGTTCTTC. Its protein is CASSGTGTEYNEQFF.

The V call is TRBV5-1, the J call TRBJ1-2, with 10 positions matching TRBD1. Per the germline V gene, CDR1 is SGHRS and CDR2 is YFSETQ. The CDR3 extends over 16 amino acids. V lost 0 bases, J lost 8 bases, and 10 bases stayed unmatched. The CDR3 loop reads CASSLANIETGGGYTF. The CDR3 DNA is TGCGCCAGCAGCTTGGCCAATATCGAGACAGGGGGCGGCTACACCTTC.